This passage covers 19 T cell receptor beta chains from one sample sequenced in a study of T cells in localized non-small cell lung cancer. TCRdb keeps only in-frame clones here, not all; method: immunoSEQ multiplex PCR. The repertoire consists of approximately 29,000 clones, with over 80% occurring once and the leading ten covering 6.8%. Specimen: peripheral blood, collected before any cancer treatment. The receptor source for this set is a male donor at least 60 years old with stage I lung adenocarcinoma.

The CDR3 nucleotides read TGTGCCAGCTCACCATATCGATACATGAACACTGAAGCTTTCTTT. Protein sequence: CASSPYRYMNTEAFF. The chain couples TRBV18 to TRBJ1-1; no firm D call. V gave up 2 bases and J gave up 0 bases, with 10 bases separating them. Per the germline V gene, CDR1 is KGHSH and CDR2 is LQKENI. The CDR3 totals 15 residues.

This chain connects TRBV9 to TRBJ1-2; D unresolved. Trimming took off 1 base at V and 2 bases at J, with 15 bases between the two ends. The CDR3 has 16 amino acids. Germline V gene lookup returns CDR1 SGDLS and CDR2 YYNGEE. CDR3: CASSVFSSAENYGYTF. CDR3 bases: TGTGCCAGCAGCGTATTTTCCTCGGCAGAAAACTATGGCTACACCTTC.

The chain recombines TRBV18 with TRBJ1-2; no definite D call. There are 14 residues in the CDR3. V was pared by 2 bases and J by 2 bases, with 9 bases between. Germline values: CDR1 KGHSH, CDR2 LQKENI. CDR3 coding DNA: TGTGCCAGCTCACCAGGAACAGAAAACTATGGCTACACCTTC. It is translated as CASSPGTENYGYTF.

V gene TRBV19 combines with J gene TRBJ1-2, with D hard to call. Between the trimmed V and J ends, which lost 4 bases and 2 bases, there was a span of 14 bases. Germline CDR1 LNHDA, CDR2 SQIVND (reference sequence). The CDR3 consists of 15 residues. The CDR3 spells CASSRSRAGNYGYTF. In DNA form, the CDR3 reads TGTGCCAGTAGTAGAAGTCGGGCGGGGAACTATGGCTACACCTTC. The whole variable domain, remainder taken from reference TRBV19 and TRBJ1-2, is DGGITQSPKYLFRKEGQNVTLSCEQNLNHDAMYWYRQDPGQGLRLIYYSQIVNDFQKGDIAEGYSVSREKKESFPLTVTSAQKNPTAFYLCASSRSRAGNYGYTFGSGTRLTVV.

This clone has more than one count but fewer than ten. This chain connects TRBV5-6 to TRBJ1-5; D is undetermined. CDR1 is SGHDT, CDR2 YYEEEE, per germline. The CDR3 is 14 amino acids. V lost 1 base to trimming and J lost 5 bases, with 10 bases between them. The CDR3 coding sequence is TGTGCCAGCAGCTTGTCAGGTTTTGATCAGCCCCAGCATTTT. Residues: CASSLSGFDQPQHF.

The chain uses TRBV4-3 and TRBJ2-7; 9 bases are shared with TRBD2. Germline values: CDR1 LGHNA, CDR2 YSLEER. The CDR3 spans 17 residues. After removal of 0 bases from V and 2 bases from J, the junction contained 8 bases not matched to a gene. The chain's CDR3 is CASSQDWGGGDPYEQYF. DNA for the CDR3: TGCGCCAGCAGCCAAGACTGGGGCGGGGGGGACCCCTACGAGCAGTACTTC.

CDR3 sequence (DNA): TGCAGCGCCACATCTAGCGGGGGGGCGTCAGATACGCAGTATTTT. Translation: CSATSSGGASDTQYF. V gene TRBV29-1 combines with J gene TRBJ2-3, with 12 bases that match TRBD2. Germline CDR1 is SQVTM and CDR2 is ANQGSEA. CDR3 length equals 15 residues. The J segment lost 4 bases and the V segment lost 7 bases, leaving 9 bases of the junction unmatched.

This rearrangement joins TRBV19 to TRBJ1-2; tentatively, D is TRBD1 (6 bases). Germline V lookup: CDR1 LNHDA, CDR2 SQIVND (reference sequence). V lost 0 bases to trimming and J lost 2 bases, with 13 bases between them. The CDR3 loop spans 16 amino acids. DNA of the CDR3: TGTGCCAGTAGTATAGACAACCCTCAGGGGAACTATGGCTACACCTTC. This encodes CASSIDNPQGNYGYTF.

The genes are TRBV29-1 and TRBJ1-1, with D possibly being TRBD1 (5 bases). Between the trimmed V and J ends, which lost 0 bases and 6 bases, there was a span of 17 bases. Looked up from germline, CDR1 is SQVTM and CDR2 is ANQGSEA. The CDR3 spans 15 residues. Written as DNA, the CDR3 is TGCAGCGTTGAAGATGGTGATTGGGGGAGAGCTGAAGCTTTCTTT. Residues: CSVEDGDWGRAEAFF.

The V gene is TRBV9, the J gene TRBJ1-6; D may be TRBD1 (6 bases). The CDR3 is 15 residues long. V dropped 2 bases and J dropped 10 bases, with 16 bases sitting between them. Germline-derived CDR1 and CDR2 are SGDLS and YYNGEE. CDR3 coding DNA: TGTGCCAGCAGCGTCGGACCCGGGGGCGGATCACCCCTCCACTTT. This sequence encodes CASSVGPGGGSPLHF.

The CDR3 coding sequence is TGTGCCAGCAGTTTCCTACAGGGGGCAGAAGGCTACACCTTC. Translating it yields CASSFLQGAEGYTF. This chain connects TRBV28 to TRBJ1-2, with 9 bases aligning to TRBD1. The CDR3 has 14 amino acids. Unmatched junction bases numbered 7, after V lost 3 bases and J lost 8 bases. Looked up from germline, CDR1 is MDHEN and CDR2 is SYDVKM.

V is TRBV7-8 and J is TRBJ1-1; tentatively, D is TRBD1 (5 bases). The CDR3 runs 14 residues. Germline V lookup: CDR1 SGHVS, CDR2 FQNEAQ. V was shortened by 5 bases and J by 2 bases, with 12 bases between the two germline ends. In DNA, the CDR3 is TGTGCCAGCAGCCCCCGACAGCGCAACACTGAAGCTTTCTTT. This codes for CASSPRQRNTEAFF.

This clone was observed a handful of times. The gene calls are TRBV5-6 and TRBJ1-4, with unresolved D. Trimming shortened V by 3 bases and J by 0 bases, and 18 bases separated the two germline ends. The CDR3 extends over 18 amino acids. Germline V gene sequence: CDR1 SGHDT, CDR2 YYEEEE. CDR3 amino acids: CASSSLQGSLSTNEKLFF. DNA of the CDR3: TGTGCCAGCAGCTCATTACAAGGGTCCCTCTCAACTAATGAAAAACTGTTTTTT. Variable domain in full (rest from reference TRBV5-6 and TRBJ1-4): DAGVTQSPTHLIKTRGQQVTLRCSPKSGHDTVSWYQQALGQGPQFIFQYYEEEERQRGNFPDRFSGHQFPNYSSELNVNALLLGDSALYLCASSSLQGSLSTNEKLFFGSGTQLSVL.

This chain connects TRBV7-9 to TRBJ1-3; TRBD1 might be the D (5 bases). Germline V gene lookup returns CDR1 SEHNR and CDR2 FQNEAQ (reference sequence). Trimming pared 5 bases from V and 1 base from J, leaving 18 bases between. The CDR3 covers 17 residues. In DNA, the CDR3 is TGTGCCAGCAGCCGTTCCGGGACGGAGATTTCTGGAAACACCATATATTTT. Protein sequence: CASSRSGTEISGNTIYF. Looking up the rest from reference TRBV7-9 and TRBJ1-3 gives the full variable domain: DTGVSQNPRHKITKRGQNVTFRCDPISEHNRLYWYRQTLGQGPEFLTYFQNEAQLEKSRLLSDRFSAERPKGSFSTLEIQRTEQGDSAMYLCASSRSGTEISGNTIYFGEGSWLTVV.

The chain couples TRBV4-2 to TRBJ1-1; 7 nucleotides align to TRBD1. The CDR3 extends over 14 amino acids. Germline values: CDR1 LGHNA, CDR2 YNFKEQ. The V and J ends lost 1 base and 3 bases, in that order; junction bases with no gene match: 2. Written as DNA, the CDR3 is TGTGCCAGCAGCCAAGTAGGACAGGACACTGAAGCTTTCTTT. Protein sequence: CASSQVGQDTEAFF.

A note on this clone: The same CDR3 is also encoded by other DNA sequences in this sample. The gene calls are TRBV2 and TRBJ1-5; weak D call: TRBD1 (5 bases). V was clipped by 0 bases and J by 4 bases, with 7 bases between them. CDR3 length: 14 amino acids. The germline V gene encodes CDR1 SNHLY and CDR2 FYNNEI. The chain's CDR3 is CASSEADSNQPQHF. CDR3 coding DNA: TGTGCCAGCAGTGAAGCAGACAGTAATCAGCCCCAGCATTTT.

About this clone: Mismatch with germline at one junction end may stem from a read error. The chain recombines TRBV10-1 with TRBJ1-2, with D maybe TRBD1 (5 bases). The CDR3 covers 15 residues. CDR1 and CDR2 from the germline V gene are WNHNN and SYGVQD (reference sequence). The CDR3 is CASPRLRGANYGHTF. The CDR3 nucleotides read TGCGCCAGCCCCCGCTTAAGGGGAGCTAACTATGGCCACACCTTC.

In the case of this clone: A junction end diverges from the germline sequence, so it may reflect a read error. The chain recombines TRBV7-9 with TRBJ1-2; 9 bases align to TRBD1. Germline assignment: CDR1 SEHNR and CDR2 FQNEAQ (reference sequence). This CDR3 contains 15 residues. The CDR3 reads CASSLADRGGNGYTF. CDR3 in DNA: TGTGCCAGCAGCCTAGCGGACAGGGGCGGAAATGGCTACACCTTC.

The chain employs TRBV28 and TRBJ2-6, with D perhaps matching TRBD1 (5 bases). Germline CDR1 and CDR2: MDHEN and SYDVKM. The ends were cut back, 5 bases at V and 0 bases at J, with 11 bases in the middle. CDR3 length equals 16 residues. The CDR3 loop reads CASSGRGNSGANVLTF. CDR3 nucleotides: TGTGCCAGCAGTGGAAGGGGAAACTCTGGGGCCAACGTCCTGACTTTC.